The clone carrying this T cell receptor (beta chain) was observed many times. What it binds is not known. CDR1 is SGHDT and CDR2 is YYEEEE in the germline V gene. The V and J ends lost 3 bases and 2 bases respectively, with 8 bases between them. CDR3 length: 13 residues. These data come from a study of identical twins. General study points: Excess twin sharing in beta out-of-frame sequences was weaker. Zero-insertion findings could be partly confounded by invariant cells (MAIT and iNKT cells). Donors were not followed over many years; analysis was cross-sectional.

Template switching added a universal primer site; cDNA carried unique molecular identifiers. TCRdb passed the 5' RACE reads through MiXCR, listing each CDR3 protein once. The sample yields about 150,000 distinct CDR3 sequences, under 4.5% seen once. The rearrangement links TRBV5-6 to TRBJ1-2; D is ambiguous. Sequencing was done on a sample of memory T cells sorted from blood. The TCR was taken from a man between 18 and 29 years old in good health. CDR3 protein: CASSSDGNYGYTF. Written as DNA, the CDR3 is TGTGCCAGCAGCTCCGACGGGAACTATGGCTACACCTTC.